These 26 T cell receptor beta chains were sequenced from one sample in a study of shared clonotypes between healthy human individuals. The data were produced by immunoSEQ multiplex PCR, yet TCRdb's version contains in-frame clones alone and is incomplete. The sample has roughly 1,100,000 clones; approximately 70% are singletons. Sequencing input: memory CD4+ T cells sorted from blood. Subset of the sample: CD45RA-negative fraction. The receptors shown here come from a young man in good health.

This clone was detected only a few times. Germline and junction disagree at one end, which may indicate a read error. The CDR3 DNA sequence: TGCGCCAGCAGCTTGGCCGGGCAGGGGAACTCTGAAGCTTTCTTT. Protein product: CASSLAGQGNSEAFF. V and J are TRBV5-1 and TRBJ1-1; perhaps TRBD1 as D (6 bases). CDR1 is SGHRS, CDR2 YFSETQ, per germline. The CDR3 has 15 amino acids.

The rearrangement uses TRBV11-2 and TRBJ2-7; 8 positions match TRBD1. V dropped 8 bases and J dropped 4; count of bases not matched to a gene: 10. The germline V gene encodes CDR1 SGHAT and CDR2 FQNNGV. The CDR3 runs 14 residues. In DNA, the CDR3 is TGTGCCAGCGCCACCCCGACAGGGGCATACGAGCAGTACTTC. It specifies CASATPTGAYEQYF.

The rearrangement uses TRBV5-4 and TRBJ1-2, with D unresolved. Trimming took 5 bases from V and 2 from J, leaving 13 bases between them. The CDR3 extends over 14 amino acids. CDR1 and CDR2 from the germline V gene are SGHNT and YYREEE (reference sequence). The CDR3 sequence is CASRSSGSNYGYTF. The DNA for the CDR3 is TGTGCCAGCAGGTCAAGCGGATCCAACTATGGCTACACCTTC.

V is TRBV5-5 and J is TRBJ2-5, with 7 positions matching TRBD2. The germline V gene has CDR1 SGHKS and CDR2 YYEKEE (reference sequence). The CDR3 extends over 15 amino acids. The J segment lost 1 base and the V segment lost 1 base, leaving 4 bases of the junction unmatched. The CDR3 coding sequence is TGTGCCAGCAGCTTGCTTGGACTAGTCCAAGAGACCCAGTACTTC. Amino acid sequence: CASSLLGLVQETQYF. Full variable domain (remainder filled in from reference TRBV5-5 and TRBJ2-5): DAGVTQSPTHLIKTRGQQVTLRCSPISGHKSVSWYQQVLGQGPQFIFQYYEKEERGRGNFPDRFSARQFPNYSSELNVNALLLGDSALYLCASSLLGLVQETQYFGPGTRLLVL.

The chain joins TRBV5-1 to TRBJ1-1, with D possibly TRBD1 on 5 matching bases. The CDR3 totals 15 residues. The germline V and J ends were trimmed by 0 bases and 6 bases, with 15 bases remaining between them. CDR1 is SGHRS and CDR2 is YFSETQ in the germline V gene. CDR3 DNA: TGCGCCAGCAGCTTGGTTTTGGGGGGTTCCGCTGAAGCTTTCTTT. Its protein product is CASSLVLGGSAEAFF. The complete variable domain, with remaining parts taken from reference TRBV5-1 and TRBJ1-1, reads KAGVTQTPRYLIKTRGQQVTLSCSPISGHRSVSWYQQTPGQGLQFLFEYFSETQRNKGNFPGRFSGRQFSNSRSEMNVSTLELGDSALYLCASSLVLGGSAEAFFGQGTRLTVV.

The rearrangement links TRBV5-1 to TRBJ1-1; perhaps TRBD1 as D (5 bases). Germline values: CDR1 SGHRS, CDR2 YFSETQ. The CDR3 contains 15 residues. Deletions cut 4 bases from V and 3 bases from J, with 16 bases between. CDR3 coding DNA: TGCGCCAGCAGCCAATTTCAGGGCATAGACACTGAAGCTTTCTTT. This codes for CASSQFQGIDTEAFF.

This chain joins TRBV2 and TRBJ1-1; D call uncertain. Germline V gives CDR1 SNHLY, CDR2 FYNNEI. This CDR3 contains 13 residues. The V gene lost 4 bases and the J gene lost 0 bases, with 6 bases spanning the gap. The CDR3: CASSGHMNTEAFF. The CDR3 bases are TGTGCCAGCAGTGGACATATGAACACTGAAGCTTTCTTT.

The CDR3 sequence: CASSLAGGLSQNIQYF. The CDR3 nucleotides read TGCGCCAGCAGCTTGGCTGGGGGGCTAAGTCAAAACATTCAGTACTTC. The chain uses TRBV5-1 and TRBJ2-4; D is tentatively TRBD1 or TRBD2 (6 bases each). Trimming took 0 bases from V and 5 from J, leaving 15 bases between them. The germline gives CDR1 SGHRS, CDR2 YFSETQ. The CDR3 consists of 16 residues.

This clone was counted ten times or more. The chain is built from TRBV9 and TRBJ2-1; maybe TRBD1 (6 bases). Trimming took 0 bases from V and 8 from J, leaving 12 bases between them. This CDR3 has 14 residues. Germline V lookup: CDR1 SGDLS, CDR2 YYNGEE. CDR3 in amino acids: CASSVGTVGDEQFF. In DNA form, the CDR3 reads TGTGCCAGCAGCGTAGGGACAGTGGGCGATGAGCAGTTCTTC.

The rearrangement links TRBV7-9 to TRBJ2-7; TRBD1 matches at 7 bases. The CDR3 runs 14 residues. V dropped 4 bases and J dropped 5; count of bases not matched to a gene: 8. Looked up from germline, CDR1 is SEHNR and CDR2 is FQNEAQ (reference sequence). Here the CDR3 reads CASSSRQGRDEQYF. CDR3 in DNA: TGTGCCAGCAGCTCCCGACAGGGCCGGGACGAGCAGTACTTC.

V usage is TRBV28 and J usage is TRBJ1-4; D perhaps matches TRBD1 (5 bases). Germline CDR1 and CDR2: MDHEN and SYDVKM. The V gene lost 6 bases and the J gene lost 3 bases, with 11 bases spanning the gap. The CDR3 contains 14 residues. CDR3 residues: CASREGSSNEKLFF. As DNA, the CDR3 is TGTGCCAGCAGGGAGGGGAGTTCTAATGAAAAACTGTTTTTT.

This clone was seen a few times. CDR3: CASSLQGSGNTIYF. The CDR3, as DNA: TGTGCCAGCAGTCTACAGGGCTCTGGAAACACCATATATTTT. The chain uses TRBV6-6 and TRBJ1-3; possible D gene TRBD1, 6 bases. V was cut by 5 bases and J by 0 bases, with 8 bases left in between. The CDR3 covers 14 residues. Germline V gene sequence: CDR1 MNHNY, CDR2 SVGAGI (reference sequence).

V gene TRBV5-5 combines with J gene TRBJ1-1; 10 bases agree with TRBD1. J was trimmed by 8 bases and V by 3 bases; bases with no gene match: 1. The CDR3 consists of 12 residues. CDR1 and CDR2 (germline): SGHKS, YYEKEE (reference sequence). The CDR3: CASSWTGGEAFF. In nucleotides, the CDR3 is TGTGCCAGCAGCTGGACAGGGGGGGAAGCTTTCTTT.

This sequence joins TRBV30 and TRBJ1-2, with 7 positions matching TRBD1. The CDR3 is 13 residues long. Unmatched junction bases numbered 7, after V lost 3 bases and J lost 6 bases. In germline, CDR1 is GTSNPN, CDR2 SVGIG (reference sequence). The CDR3 reads CAWSGTGVHGYTF. The CDR3 bases are TGTGCCTGGAGCGGAACAGGGGTCCATGGCTACACCTTC.

This clone was counted a single time. The V and J genes are TRBV7-2 and TRBJ2-7; the match to TRBD2 covers 14 bases. The CDR3 extends over 15 amino acids. Per the germline V gene, CDR1 is SGHTA and CDR2 is FQGNSA. V was pared by 0 bases and J by 10 bases, with 5 bases of the junction left unmatched. The CDR3 loop is CASSLAGLAGVYQYF. CDR3 coding DNA: TGTGCCAGCAGCTTAGCGGGACTAGCGGGAGTATATCAGTACTTC.

This clone appeared once. V gene TRBV29-1 combines with J gene TRBJ2-7; 7 bases line up with TRBD2. The J segment lost 0 bases and the V segment lost 6 bases, leaving 5 bases of the junction unmatched. The CDR3 is 13 residues long. Germline loops: CDR1 SQVTM, CDR2 ANQGSEA. The CDR3 reads CSVTGTNSYEQYF. The CDR3 bases are TGCAGCGTCACCGGGACTAACTCCTACGAGCAGTACTTC.

This clone turned up a few times. The CDR3 sequence: CASTPGTDHNEQFF. Here the CDR3 DNA reads TGTGCCAGTACCCCGGGGACGGACCACAATGAGCAGTTCTTC. The V call is TRBV19, the J call TRBJ2-1, with D possibly called TRBD1 or TRBD2 (5 bases each). CDR1 LNHDA and CDR2 SQIVND come from the germline V gene (reference sequence). V shed 7 bases and J shed 5 bases, with 15 bases lying between them. The CDR3 length is 14 residues.

Only one count was recorded for this clone. The CDR3 sequence: CASSVAPLNTEAFF. In DNA, the CDR3 is TGTGCCAGCAGCGTAGCCCCCCTGAACACTGAAGCTTTCTTT. V usage is TRBV9 and J usage is TRBJ1-1; D uncertain. V was shortened by 0 bases and J by 0 bases, with 6 bases between the two germline ends. CDR1 and CDR2 (germline): SGDLS, YYNGEE. This CDR3 spans 14 amino acids. The whole variable domain, filled in from reference TRBV9 and TRBJ1-1, reads DSGVTQTPKHLITATGQRVTLRCSPRSGDLSVYWYQQSLDQGLQFLIQYYNGEERAKGNILERFSAQQFPDLHSELNLSSLELGDSALYFCASSVAPLNTEAFFGQGTRLTVV.

A single count supports this clone. The gene calls are TRBV7-2 and TRBJ1-2, with D unclear. Looked up from germline, CDR1 is SGHTA and CDR2 is FQGNSA. V was shortened by 1 base and J by 1 base, with 7 bases between the two germline ends. This CDR3 comprises 14 residues. The CDR3 loop is CASSLGPNNYGYTF. The CDR3 coding sequence is TGTGCCAGCAGCTTAGGTCCCAATAACTATGGCTACACCTTC.

This chain joins TRBV6-5 and TRBJ2-5; perhaps TRBD2 as D (6 bases). Germline V gene data show CDR1 as MNHEY and CDR2 as SVGAGI. Trimming shortened V by 2 bases and J by 5 bases, and 12 bases separated the two germline ends. The CDR3 has 14 amino acids. The CDR3 DNA follows: TGTGCCAGCAGTTACGAGCGGGTAGGCGAGACCCAGTACTTC. It is translated as CASSYERVGETQYF.

The chain couples TRBV6-6 to TRBJ2-5, with a tentative D call TRBD1 (6 bases). The germline CDR1 and CDR2 sequences are MNHNY and SVGAGI (reference sequence). V was cut by 3 bases and J by 1 base, with 12 bases left in between. The CDR3 is 15 amino acids. The CDR3 is CASSYGGRGQETQYF. The CDR3 DNA reads as TGTGCCAGCAGTTATGGGGGCAGGGGCCAAGAGACCCAGTACTTC.

This clone has just a few counts. This rearrangement joins TRBV4-2 to TRBJ1-5; weak D call: TRBD1 (5 bases). The CDR3 consists of 15 residues. Germline-derived CDR1 and CDR2 are LGHNA and YNFKEQ. V was trimmed by 0 bases and J by 9 bases, leaving 15 bases between them. Here the CDR3 reads CASSQEGQGGGPQHF. The CDR3, as DNA: TGTGCCAGCAGCCAAGAAGGGCAGGGAGGAGGGCCCCAGCATTTT.

This chain joins TRBV21-1 and TRBJ2-7; the listed D gene, TRBD2, was not tested against the DNA. TRBV21-1 is a pseudogene locus. The CDR3 runs 21 residues. Written as DNA, the CDR3 is TGTGCCAGCAGCGAAAACCCAGATAAGGTCGGGATCGGGGAAGGAGACTACGAGCAGTACTTC. Translating it yields CASSENPDKVGIGEGDYEQYF.

This clone was seen repeatedly, ten times or more. V gene TRBV6-6 combines with J gene TRBJ1-5, with 7 bases aligning to TRBD1. Losses at the gene ends were 7 bases for V and 7 bases for J; bases not matched to a gene: 7. This CDR3 is built from 13 residues. Germline V CDR1 and CDR2: MNHNY, SVGAGI (reference sequence). The CDR3 region has the DNA TGTGCCAGCAACCCACAGGGGAGGCAGCCCCAGCATTTT. Protein sequence: CASNPQGRQPQHF.

The gene calls are TRBV5-6 and TRBJ2-3; a possible D gene is TRBD1 (5 bases). Trimming took off 4 bases at V and 1 base at J, with 10 bases between the two ends. This CDR3 is built from 14 residues. Germline values: CDR1 SGHDT, CDR2 YYEEEE. The DNA for the CDR3 is TGTGCCAGCAGCCGGACATGGGGCACAGATACGCAGTATTTT. Translation gives CASSRTWGTDTQYF.

This chain connects TRBV9 to TRBJ2-1, with 9 bases aligning to TRBD1. J lost 6 bases, V lost 6 bases, and 1 base had no gene match. The CDR3 loop spans 12 amino acids. CDR1 SGDLS and CDR2 YYNGEE come from the germline V gene. The CDR3 nucleotides read TGTGCCAGCACGACAGGGGGCAATGAGCAGTTCTTC. Translated: CASTTGGNEQFF.